The 9 T cell receptor beta chains below were found in one sample sequenced in a study of blood T cell repertoires in COVID-19. The table came from immunoSEQ multiplex PCR; TCRdb's copy has only in-frame clones and leaves some out. Altogether about 170,000 clones are present, 82% being singletons, with the ten largest covering almost 8.5%. The sample comprised peripheral blood. The source of these receptors is a woman between 65 and 79 years old with acute or convalescent COVID-19.

The chain has TRBV18 and TRBJ2-5; the D gene is possibly TRBD1 (6 bases). Germline V gene data show CDR1 as KGHSH and CDR2 as LQKENI. V lost 2 bases and J lost 5, with 12 bases in between. The CDR3 runs 14 residues. DNA of the CDR3: TGTGCCAGCTCACCAGCGGCAGGGGTGGAGACCCAGTACTTC. Translated: CASSPAAGVETQYF.

The V gene is TRBV5-1, the J gene TRBJ2-1, with a possible D match to TRBD1 (6 bases). Germline CDR1 and CDR2: SGHRS and YFSETQ. Trimming removed 0 bases at V and 4 bases at J, with 11 bases between. CDR3 length equals 15 residues. As DNA, the CDR3 is TGCGCCAGCAGCTTGGATTGGGGGCGTTACAATGAGCAGTTCTTC. It codes for CASSLDWGRYNEQFF.

The rearrangement uses TRBV7-2 and TRBJ2-5; 12 bases agree with TRBD2. Germline CDR1 SGHTA, CDR2 FQGNSA. This CDR3 has 16 residues. The V segment lost 0 bases and the J segment 1 base; nucleotides outside the gene matches: 0. The CDR3 reads CASSLATSGGQETQYF. The CDR3 nucleotides are TGTGCCAGCAGCTTAGCGACTAGCGGGGGCCAAGAGACCCAGTACTTC.

The genes are TRBV9 and TRBJ2-3; 8 nucleotides agree with TRBD1. The germline V gene encodes CDR1 SGDLS and CDR2 YYNGEE. The CDR3 runs 15 residues. Trimming removed 4 bases from V and 2 bases from J; junction bases left unmatched: 6. CDR3 in amino acids: CASSTGQGSTDTQYF. The CDR3 DNA reads as TGTGCCAGCAGCACAGGACAGGGTTCCACAGATACGCAGTATTTT.

The CDR3 reads CASSSPGHGNTEAFF. DNA of the CDR3: TGTGCCAGCAGTTCCCCGGGACATGGGAACACTGAAGCTTTCTTT. The chain employs TRBV28 and TRBJ1-1; perhaps TRBD1 as D (6 bases). V was clipped by 4 bases and J by 1 base, with 13 bases between them. Germline V lookup: CDR1 MDHEN, CDR2 SYDVKM. The CDR3 has 15 amino acids.

CDR3 in amino acids: CASSQPGQGGDTQYF. The CDR3 coding sequence is TGCGCCAGCAGTCAACCGGGACAGGGAGGGGATACGCAGTATTTT. The chain links TRBV23-1 to TRBJ2-3; 9 bases fit TRBD1. TRBV23-1 is sorted into the ORF group, with uncertain function. V shed 2 bases and J 6 bases; nucleotides not matched to a gene: 6. This CDR3 region has 15 residues.

J is TRBJ1-5 and V is TRBV19; TRBD1 agrees at 9 bases. CDR3 length: 17 residues. Germline V lookup: CDR1 LNHDA, CDR2 SQIVND (reference sequence). J lost 4 bases, V lost 5 bases, and 12 bases had no gene match. CDR3 residues: CASSFPGTGMRNQPQHF. CDR3 in DNA: TGTGCCAGTAGTTTTCCCGGGACAGGGATGAGGAATCAGCCCCAGCATTTT.

V gene TRBV28 combines with J gene TRBJ1-1, with D perhaps TRBD1 (6 bases). CDR3 length: 13 residues. The germline CDR1 and CDR2 sequences are MDHEN and SYDVKM. V dropped 2 bases and J dropped 4 bases, with 8 bases sitting between them. Here the CDR3 reads CASSLIGGTEAFF. Written as DNA, the CDR3 is TGTGCCAGCAGTTTAATAGGGGGCACTGAAGCTTTCTTT.

This chain connects TRBV29-1 to TRBJ2-7; D is unresolved. CDR3 length: 13 residues. Germline V gives CDR1 SQVTM, CDR2 ANQGSEA. V shed 5 bases and J shed 6 bases, with 17 bases lying between them. The CDR3 bases are TGCAGCGTTCAGGTCCTCGGCGTGGGCGAGCAGTACTTC. This translates into CSVQVLGVGEQYF.